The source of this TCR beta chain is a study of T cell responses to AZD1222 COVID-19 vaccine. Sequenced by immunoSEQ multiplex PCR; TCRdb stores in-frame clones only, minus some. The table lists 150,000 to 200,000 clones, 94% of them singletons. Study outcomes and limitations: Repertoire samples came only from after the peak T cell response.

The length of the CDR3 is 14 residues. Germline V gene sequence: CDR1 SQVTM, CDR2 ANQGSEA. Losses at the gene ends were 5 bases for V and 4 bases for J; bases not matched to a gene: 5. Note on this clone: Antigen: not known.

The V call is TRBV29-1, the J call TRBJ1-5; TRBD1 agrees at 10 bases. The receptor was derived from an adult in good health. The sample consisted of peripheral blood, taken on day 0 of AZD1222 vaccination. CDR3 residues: CSVRDRGGNQPQHF. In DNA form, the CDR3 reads TGCAGCGTTCGGGACAGGGGAGGAAATCAGCCCCAGCATTTT.